A selection of T cell receptor beta chains follows, all from one sample in a study of T-cell reconstitution after alpha-beta-depleted transplantation in children. TCRdb called the PCR reads again in MiXCR, with one record for every CDR3 protein. The sample yields 490,000 or so distinct CDR3 sequences, around 13% seen once. Material: PBMCs from the stem cell graft donor, obtained from the stem cell graft. The receptors shown here come from a human donor who donated a stem cell graft to a child with combined immunodeficiency. Each CDR3 is given with its conserved first and last residue. The order of the fields is clone size, D gene, J gene, V gene, CDR3 DNA, CDR3 protein. The D gene is left open where the match is weak. Clone size is given for some rows only: seen once, a few or many times, or a class if the clone is expanded.

many . TRBJ1-5 TRBV6-4 TGTGCCAGCAGAGACAGGTCCCCTCAGCCCCAGCATTTT CASRDRSPQPQHF
. TRBD2 TRBJ2-1 TRBV7-3 TGTGCCAGCAGCATTATAGCGGGAGGCTCCTACAATGAGCAGTTCTTC CASSIIAGGSYNEQFF
many . TRBJ2-1 TRBV12-3/TRBV12-4 TGTGCCAGCAGTTTTGGGCAGTACAATGAGCAGTTCTTC CASSFGQYNEQFF
many . TRBJ2-7 TRBV6-1 TGTGCCAGCAGTGAAACGGGACTGACCTCCTACGAGCAGTACTTC CASSETGLTSYEQYF
many . TRBJ2-1 TRBV6-2/TRBV6-3 TGTGCCACTACGGACGTCTATGAGCAGTTCTTC CATTDVYEQFF
many . TRBJ1-2 TRBV12-3/TRBV12-4 TGTGCCAGCAGGGGACAAGGCTATGGCTACACCTTC CASRGQGYGYTF
many . TRBJ1-4 TRBV29-1 TGCAGCGTTGAAGCGGGGACTAATGAAAAACTGTTTTTT CSVEAGTNEKLFF
few TRBD1 TRBJ1-6 TRBV6-1 TGTGCCAGCAGAAGAGGGACAGAGAATTCACCCCTCCACTTT CASRRGTENSPLHF
. . TRBJ2-7 TRBV20-1 TGCAGTGCTAGTGTTGGGCGGGGTGAAGAGCAGTACTTC CSASVGRGEEQYF
few . TRBJ2-1 TRBV20-1 TGCAGTGCTAGAGACCGGGGGTCAGGGGTCCTCTACAATGAGCAGTTCTTC CSARDRGSGVLYNEQFF
few . TRBJ2-7 TRBV13 TGTGCCAGCAGCTTTGCCGGAGGAGGTGAGCAGTACTTC CASSFAGGGEQYF
few TRBD2 TRBJ2-5 TRBV29-1 TGCAGCGTTGAAGATGGGGGGGGGCAAGAGACCCAGTACTTC CSVEDGGGQETQYF
few . TRBJ2-7 TRBV20-1 TGCAGTTCGCTAGGTAGCCGCTCCTACGAGCAGTACTTC CSSLGSRSYEQYF
many . TRBJ1-1 TRBV12-3/TRBV12-4 TGTGCCAGCAGAAATCGAGAAGAAGCTTTCTTT CASRNREEAFF
few TRBD2 TRBJ2-7 TRBV10-3 TGTGCCATCACTGACTGGGAGGGGTCGGGCGAGCAGTACTTC CAITDWEGSGEQYF